The clone carrying this TCR beta chain has a count of ten or more. Its target is unknown. The sample is drawn from a study of response to subunit inactivated influenza vaccine. Broader study findings: Researchers suggested that each seasonal influenza vaccination recruits few new T cells.

V shed 8 bases, J shed 3 bases, and the junction held 6 bases outside the gene matches. The length of the CDR3 is 13 residues. Germline CDR1 ENHRY, CDR2 SYGVKD. TCRdb ran MiXCR on the RT-PCR reads and lists one entry per CDR3 protein. The sample lists 750,000 to 850,000 distinct CDR3 sequences, roughly 18% seen once, with approximately 11% in the top ten. The chain links TRBV10-3 to TRBJ1-1; 7 positions match TRBD1. The sample here was PBMCs from blood, taken 5 days after vaccination. The clonotype was recovered from a man aged 50-60 years who received an inactivated influenza vaccine. The CDR3 DNA follows: TGTGCCATCGCGACAGGGACCTACACTGAAGCTTTCTTT. This sequence encodes CAIATGTYTEAFF.